The 30 T cell receptor beta chains presented below share a single source sample, sequenced in a study of CD8+ T cells in alopecia areata. Regarding treatment: oral pan-JAK inhibitor, 5-10 mg twice daily. cDNA prepared by RNA extraction and subsequent reverse transcription served as the template for sequencing. Clones were read by immunoSEQ multiplex PCR, and TCRdb kept only the in-frame ones, dropping some. This table has over 150,000 clones, 58% appearing once. Sample: CD4+ T cells sorted from blood, taken at week 24, from a patient treated with tofacitinib. The receptors derive from a human donor with alopecia areata.

This clone has more than one count but fewer than ten. The rearrangement uses TRBV10-3 and TRBJ2-3; D might be TRBD2 (6 bases). The length of the CDR3 is 13 residues. CDR1 is ENHRY, CDR2 SYGVKD, per germline. The V and J ends lost 6 bases and 1 base respectively, with 8 bases between them. The CDR3 sequence: CAIRGGGTDTQYF. In nucleotides, the CDR3 is TGTGCCATCAGGGGCGGGGGCACAGATACGCAGTATTTT.

This clone has a count of ten or more. The chain uses TRBV7-8 and TRBJ1-5, with 8 bases lining up with TRBD1. The junction had 2 bases not matched to a gene; V was cut back by 5 bases and J by 2 bases. The CDR3 covers 14 residues. Germline assignment: CDR1 SGHVS and CDR2 FQNEAQ. CDR3 bases: TGTGCCAGCAGCCCGGGACAGGGCAATCAGCCCCAGCATTTT. Its translation: CASSPGQGNQPQHF.

The CDR3 DNA reads TGCGCCAGCAGACAAAGCCCCCAGGGGAAGCAGTACTTC. Translated: CASRQSPQGKQYF. This chain uses TRBV4-1 with TRBJ2-7; the D gene is possibly TRBD1 (6 bases). This CDR3 is built from 13 residues. Deletions cut 6 bases from V and 8 bases from J, with 17 bases between. Germline V CDR1 and CDR2: MGHRA, YSYEKL.

This chain links TRBV5-4 with TRBJ1-6, with D perhaps TRBD1 (5 bases). Trimming stripped 4 bases from V and 7 bases from J, with 18 bases between. Germline CDR1 is SGHNT and CDR2 is YYREEE (reference sequence). The CDR3 is 16 amino acids. CDR3 amino acids: CASSLTLGDPNSPLHF. In DNA form, the CDR3 reads TGTGCCAGCAGCCTGACCCTAGGGGATCCCAATTCACCCCTCCACTTT.

This rearrangement joins TRBV7-2 to TRBJ2-7, with D unclear. Looked up from germline, CDR1 is SGHTA and CDR2 is FQGNSA. The CDR3 contains 12 residues. With 5 bases removed from V and 6 bases from J, the gap between germline ends came to 11 bases. The CDR3 nucleotides are TGTGCCAGCAGCCAGGATGCAGCCGAGCAGTACTTC. It codes for CASSQDAAEQYF.

This chain connects TRBV6-5 to TRBJ1-2; 8 bases line up with TRBD1. V was clipped by 5 bases and J by 6 bases; unmatched bases: 5. CDR3 size: 13 residues. The germline gives CDR1 MNHEY, CDR2 SVGAGI. The CDR3 DNA reads as TGTGCCAGCAGTAGGACAGGGAGAAATGGCTACACCTTC. It yields the protein CASSRTGRNGYTF.

The V and J genes are TRBV6-5 and TRBJ1-6, with 9 bases that match TRBD1. This CDR3 contains 15 residues. V gave up 4 bases and J gave up 7 bases; unmatched junction bases: 5. Germline-derived CDR1 and CDR2 are MNHEY and SVGAGI. The CDR3 DNA sequence: TGTGCCAGCAGTTTAGGTGGACAGGGGAATTCACCCCTCCACTTT. This gives the protein CASSLGGQGNSPLHF.

V and J are TRBV5-6 and TRBJ2-3; D might be TRBD1 or TRBD2, each matching 5 bases. Germline lookup yields CDR1 SGHDT and CDR2 YYEEEE. The ends were cut back, 0 bases at V and 6 bases at J, with 8 bases in the middle. This CDR3 is built from 13 residues. The CDR3 region has the DNA TGTGCCAGCAGCTTGGGAGGGGCGGATACGCAGTATTTT. The encoded protein is CASSLGGADTQYF.

The V call is TRBV7-3, the J call TRBJ1-1; tentatively, D is TRBD1 (5 bases). This CDR3 is 15 amino acids long. Trimming took off 6 bases at V and 4 bases at J, with 18 bases between the two ends. Germline values: CDR1 SGHTA, CDR2 FQGTGA. For the CDR3, the DNA is TGTGCCAGCAGACCCGACGGGGGAACGGCCACTGAAGCTTTCTTT. This sequence encodes CASRPDGGTATEAFF.

This chain uses TRBV30 with TRBJ2-2; D not certain. The V gene's germline CDR1 is GTSNPN and CDR2 SVGIG (reference sequence). There are 14 residues in the CDR3. The germline V and J ends were trimmed by 0 bases and 7 bases, with 12 bases remaining between them. Here the CDR3 reads CAWSVTEWGGELFF. The CDR3 DNA reads as TGTGCCTGGAGTGTCACCGAGTGGGGCGGGGAGCTGTTTTTT.

The DNA for the CDR3 is TGTGCCTGGAACCGAATGAGGGCTGAAGCTTTCTTT. Translated: CAWNRMRAEAFF. This chain connects TRBV30 to TRBJ1-1; no definite D call. The V gene's germline CDR1 is GTSNPN and CDR2 SVGIG (reference sequence). V dropped 4 bases and J dropped 6 bases, with 12 bases sitting between them. This CDR3 is 12 amino acids long.

The chain couples TRBV5-1 to TRBJ2-3; 8 bases are shared with TRBD1. With 4 bases clipped from V and 2 bases from J, the junction kept 3 bases outside the gene matches. This CDR3 comprises 14 residues. The germline V gene has CDR1 SGHRS and CDR2 YFSETQ. CDR3 coding DNA: TGCGCCAGCAGCCCGGGACAGGACACAGATACGCAGTATTTT. This translates into CASSPGQDTDTQYF.

This chain uses TRBV4-2 with TRBJ2-1; 7 bases fit TRBD1. V lost 4 bases to trimming and J lost 12 bases; unmatched junction nucleotides: 9. CDR1 is LGHNA, CDR2 YNFKEQ, per germline. The CDR3 consists of 13 residues. The CDR3 region is CASSRGQDLTQFF. Here the CDR3 DNA reads TGTGCCAGCAGCCGCGGACAGGATTTGACGCAGTTCTTC.

The chain combines TRBV18 with TRBJ2-3, with 8 bases aligning to TRBD2. The germline gives CDR1 KGHSH, CDR2 LQKENI. The V and J ends lost 3 bases and 0 bases, in that order; junction bases with no gene match: 2. The CDR3 contains 15 residues. For the CDR3, the DNA is TGTGCCAGCTCACCTAGACTAGCGAGCACAGATACGCAGTATTTT. Translation: CASSPRLASTDTQYF.

This clone was seen only a few times. This chain connects TRBV5-6 to TRBJ1-2; a possible D gene is TRBD1 (6 bases). Germline CDR1 is SGHDT and CDR2 is YYEEEE. Trimming cost V 0 bases and J 7 bases, with 13 bases left between them. CDR3 length: 14 amino acids. The CDR3 is CASSLGPDSGGYTF. CDR3 DNA: TGTGCCAGCAGCTTGGGTCCGGACAGCGGTGGCTACACCTTC.

The rearrangement joins TRBV5-4 to TRBJ2-3; 7 nucleotides match TRBD2. The CDR3 totals 16 residues. Trimming removed 5 bases from V and 3 bases from J; junction bases left unmatched: 12. CDR1 and CDR2 (germline): SGHNT, YYREEE (reference sequence). CDR3 sequence reads: CASRHGQVSGTDTQYF. CDR3 DNA: TGTGCCAGCAGACACGGCCAGGTTAGCGGGACAGATACGCAGTATTTT.

This clone was recorded only once. The V and J genes are TRBV19 and TRBJ2-1, with TRBD2 matching 8 bases. Germline trimming cut 9 bases from V and 0 bases from J; bases unmatched to any gene: 13. Germline values: CDR1 LNHDA, CDR2 SQIVND (reference sequence). The CDR3 has 17 amino acids. Here the CDR3 reads CASRGGSIGGSYNEQFF. The CDR3 DNA follows: TGTGCCAGCCGCGGGGGGTCCATCGGTGGCTCCTACAATGAGCAGTTCTTC.

This clone showed up just once. This chain connects TRBV10-3 to TRBJ2-7; TRBD2 matches at 11 bases. The CDR3 covers 17 residues. Germline V gene lookup returns CDR1 ENHRY and CDR2 SYGVKD. V shed 6 bases, J shed 2 bases, and the junction held 12 bases outside the gene matches. The CDR3, as DNA: TGTGCCATCAGACCTCAAACTAGCGGGAGCGACGCCTACGAGCAGTACTTC. Protein product: CAIRPQTSGSDAYEQYF.

The V gene is TRBV27, the J gene TRBJ1-2, with unresolved D. Germline V gene sequence: CDR1 MNHEY, CDR2 SMNVEV (reference sequence). The CDR3 totals 13 residues. V lost 0 bases and J lost 6, with 8 bases in between. CDR3 sequence: CASSLSSGDGYTF. The CDR3 region has the DNA TGTGCCAGCAGTTTATCGTCCGGGGATGGCTACACCTTC.

The chain combines TRBV10-3 with TRBJ1-2; no reliable D call. Germline V gene sequence: CDR1 ENHRY, CDR2 SYGVKD. Trimming stripped 8 bases from V and 2 bases from J, with 12 bases between. The CDR3 spans 13 residues. The CDR3 DNA is TGTGCCATCCGTAGCGGTAGAAACTATGGCTACACCTTC. Its protein is CAIRSGRNYGYTF.

The chain links TRBV11-1 to TRBJ2-2; tentatively, D is TRBD1 (6 bases). V was cut by 5 bases and J by 5 bases, with 12 bases left in between. The CDR3 is made up of 14 amino acids. Germline lookup yields CDR1 SGHAT and CDR2 FQDESV (reference sequence). CDR3 nucleotides: TGTGCCAGCAGCCAGCGTCAGGGGACCGGGGAGCTGTTTTTT. It codes for CASSQRQGTGELFF.

This clone was detected many times. Other DNA sequences in this sample translate to the same CDR3. The DNA for the CDR3 is TGTGCCATATCAGGCTCCGTCACAAGGGTGCCCTACACTGAAGCTTTCTTT. This encodes CAISGSVTRVPYTEAFF. The chain links TRBV10-3 to TRBJ1-1, with D unresolved. The CDR3 contains 17 residues. Per the germline V gene, CDR1 is ENHRY and CDR2 is SYGVKD. V was clipped by 9 bases and J by 3 bases, with 26 bases between them.

This sequence joins TRBV6-6 and TRBJ2-7; no definite D call. With 5 bases removed from V and 6 bases from J, the gap between germline ends came to 8 bases. CDR3 length equals 11 residues. From germline, CDR1 is MNHNY and CDR2 SVGAGI (reference sequence). The CDR3 reads CASSRASEQYF. CDR3 sequence (DNA): TGTGCCAGCAGTCGGGCCTCCGAGCAGTACTTC.

This clone occurred a few times. The genes are TRBV9 and TRBJ2-3, with 13 bases that match TRBD2. V was clipped by 3 bases and J by 5 bases; unmatched bases: 6. The germline gives CDR1 SGDLS, CDR2 YYNGEE. The CDR3 spans 16 residues. The chain's CDR3 is CASSDDRTSGRDTQYF. The CDR3 nucleotides are TGTGCCAGCAGCGATGACCGGACTAGCGGGAGAGATACGCAGTATTTT.

The V call is TRBV9, the J call TRBJ2-4; D possibly corresponds to TRBD1 (5 bases). CDR1 is SGDLS and CDR2 is YYNGEE in the germline V gene. V was shortened by 0 bases and J by 9 bases, with 13 bases between the two germline ends. The CDR3 loop spans 14 amino acids. The CDR3 spells CASSVEGLSGIQYF. Here the CDR3 DNA reads TGTGCCAGCAGCGTAGAGGGGTTGTCCGGCATTCAGTACTTC. Based on the CDR3 plus reference TRBV9 and TRBJ2-4, the full variable domain is DSGVTQTPKHLITATGQRVTLRCSPRSGDLSVYWYQQSLDQGLQFLIQYYNGEERAKGNILERFSAQQFPDLHSELNLSSLELGDSALYFCASSVEGLSGIQYFGAGTRLSVL.

This clone was counted only a few times. An end of the junction differs from the germline gene, which may be a read error. The rearrangement uses TRBV30 and TRBJ2-1, with a tentative D call TRBD2 (6 bases). The CDR3 is 11 amino acids. Germline V lookup: CDR1 GTSNPN, CDR2 SVGIG (reference sequence). CDR3 nucleotides: TGCGGGACTTACTCTCACAATGAGCAGTTCTTC. Amino acids: CGTYSHNEQFF.

The gene calls are TRBV6-5 and TRBJ1-5; D not certain. CDR3 length equals 12 residues. The germline V gene has CDR1 MNHEY and CDR2 SVGAGI. The ends were cut back, 6 bases at V and 0 bases at J, with 3 bases in the middle. CDR3 loop: CASRNSNQPQHF. The CDR3 coding sequence is TGTGCCAGCAGGAATAGCAATCAGCCCCAGCATTTT.

V gene TRBV25-1 combines with J gene TRBJ2-2; D tentatively reads TRBD1 or TRBD2 (6 bases each). The CDR3 runs to 17 residues. Per the germline V gene, CDR1 is MGHDK and CDR2 is SYGVNS. V lost 4 bases, J lost 6 bases, and 21 bases lay in between. The CDR3 region is CASSGRIRGLIPGELFF. CDR3 in DNA: TGTGCCAGCAGTGGGCGGATCCGGGGGCTTATTCCCGGGGAGCTGTTTTTT.

The chain links TRBV5-1 to TRBJ1-1; no reliable D call. The germline V gene has CDR1 SGHRS and CDR2 YFSETQ. V shed 6 bases and J shed 1 base, with 10 bases lying between them. CDR3 length: 13 amino acids. The CDR3 nucleotides are TGCGCCAGCAAGTATTCCCAGAACACTGAAGCTTTCTTT. Amino acids: CASKYSQNTEAFF. The complete variable domain, with remaining parts taken from reference TRBV5-1 and TRBJ1-1, reads KAGVTQTPRYLIKTRGQQVTLSCSPISGHRSVSWYQQTPGQGLQFLFEYFSETQRNKGNFPGRFSGRQFSNSRSEMNVSTLELGDSALYLCASKYSQNTEAFFGQGTRLTVV.

CDR3 residues: CASSQPTGGVNESNYGYTF. As DNA, the CDR3 is TGCGCCAGCAGCCAACCAACAGGGGGCGTGAATGAATCTAACTATGGCTACACCTTC. This sequence joins TRBV4-1 and TRBJ1-2; TRBD1 matches 9 bases. Looked up from germline, CDR1 is MGHRA and CDR2 is YSYEKL. Unmatched junction bases numbered 13, after V lost 2 bases and J lost 0 bases. This CDR3 comprises 19 residues.